These T cell receptor beta chains were read from a single sample in a study of T cell responses to AZD1222 COVID-19 vaccine. Only in-frame clones appear in the TCRdb table, and some are missing; sequencing was by immunoSEQ multiplex PCR. The repertoire holds about 150,000 clones, around 95% seen once, with roughly 1.2% in the top ten. This sample comprised peripheral blood, obtained on day 0 of AZD1222 vaccination. The source is an adult in good health. The CDR3 runs from the conserved cysteine through the conserved F or W. A D gene is named only where the DNA matches it firmly. Some rows mark clone size as missing; the rest say once, few, many or name a class of expanded clone.

>TRBV7-2|TRBJ1-2|NA|NA
CASSPSVGYYGYTF
TGTGCCAGCAGCCCTAGTGTTGGCTACTATGGCTACACCTTC
>TRBV29-1|TRBJ1-1|TRBD1|NA
CSVEDIRTGGAFF
TGCAGCGTTGAAGATATACGGACAGGGGGAGCTTTCTTT
>TRBV9|TRBJ1-2|NA|NA
CASSVNHGYTF
TGTGCCAGCAGCGTAAATCATGGCTACACCTTC
>TRBV7-9|TRBJ2-1|NA|NA
CASSYTSSFGNEQFF
TGTGCCAGCAGCTATACTAGTTCATTCGGTAATGAGCAGTTCTTC
>TRBV5-4|TRBJ1-1|NA|NA
CASSRYEAEAFF
TGTGCCAGCAGCCGTTACGAGGCCGAAGCTTTCTTT
>TRBV19|TRBJ2-1|NA|NA
CASSIGQVKVNEQFF
TGTGCCAGTAGTATAGGACAGGTTAAGGTCAATGAGCAGTTCTTC
>TRBV25-1|TRBJ2-3|NA|NA
CASNQGRSTDTQYF
TGTGCCAGCAATCAGGGTCGTAGCACAGATACGCAGTATTTT
>TRBV24-1|TRBJ2-5|TRBD2|NA
CATSDWGGPQETQYF
TGTGCCACCAGTGACTGGGGGGGACCTCAAGAGACCCAGTACTTC
>TRBV4-2|TRBJ2-1|NA|few
CASSQGAYNEQFF
TGTGCCAGCAGCCAAGGGGCCTACAATGAGCAGTTCTTC
>TRBV7-2|TRBJ1-2|TRBD1|NA
CASSLRTGDGYTF
TGTGCCAGCAGCTTAAGGACAGGCGATGGCTACACCTTC
>TRBV6-5|TRBJ2-2|TRBD1|NA
CATTGGLGNTGELFF
TGTGCCACGACAGGGGGCCTTGGGAACACCGGGGAGCTGTTTTTT
>TRBV2|TRBJ2-3|TRBD1|NA
CASNPQGGDTQYF
TGTGCCAGCAACCCACAGGGGGGAGATACGCAGTATTTT
>TRBV5-5|TRBJ1-1|NA|NA
CASREREMNTEAFF
TGTGCCAGCAGAGAGAGAGAGATGAACACTGAAGCTTTCTTT
>TRBV11-2|TRBJ1-1|NA|NA
CASSSLSYRILNTEAFF
TGTGCCAGCAGCTCCCTCTCTTACAGGATTTTGAACACTGAAGCTTTCTTT
>TRBV3-1/TRBV3-2|TRBJ1-5|TRBD1|NA
CASSQGTGAGQPQHF
TGTGCCAGCAGCCAAGGAACAGGGGCAGGGCAGCCCCAGCATTTT
>TRBV20-1|TRBJ1-1|TRBD1|NA
CSASKYDRAYNTEAFF
TGCAGTGCTAGTAAATATGACAGGGCTTATAATACTGAAGCTTTCTTT
>TRBV9|TRBJ2-1|NA|NA
CASSGVAGSYNEQFF
TGTGCCAGCAGCGGAGTCGCCGGGTCCTACAATGAGCAGTTCTTC
>TRBV5-6|TRBJ1-5|NA|NA
CASSSELNQPQHF
TGTGCCAGCAGCTCCGAATTAAATCAGCCCCAGCATTTT
>TRBV4-2|TRBJ2-5|TRBD2|NA
CASSQPARGTSGRGETQYF
TGTGCCAGCAGCCAACCTGCCCGGGGTACTAGCGGGAGAGGGGAGACCCAGTACTTC
>TRBV6-2/TRBV6-3|TRBJ1-5|NA|NA
CASSYLGLFNQPQHF
TGTGCCAGCAGTTACCTGGGACTTTTTAATCAGCCCCAGCATTTT
>TRBV18|TRBJ1-5|TRBD1|NA
CASSPSGRQGLYSNQPQHF
TGTGCCAGCTCACCATCGGGGCGACAGGGACTTTATAGCAATCAGCCCCAGCATTTT
>TRBV5-1|TRBJ2-1|NA|few
CASSLGQSYNEQFF
TGCGCCAGCAGCCTTGGACAGTCTTACAATGAGCAGTTCTTC
>TRBV19|TRBJ1-5|TRBD1|NA
CASSDRGGDQPQHF
TGTGCCAGTAGTGACAGGGGAGGTGATCAGCCCCAGCATTTT
>TRBV27|TRBJ1-1|NA|once
CASRPGPENTEAFF
TGTGCCAGCAGGCCGGGACCGGAGAACACTGAAGCTTTCTTT
>TRBV5-1|TRBJ1-3|NA|NA
CASSLEGISGNTIYF
TGCGCCAGCAGCTTGGAGGGGATCTCTGGAAACACCATATATTTT
>TRBV6-5|TRBJ2-1|NA|NA
CASSYSQRIRNEQFF
TGTGCCAGCAGTTACTCGCAAAGGATTCGCAATGAGCAGTTCTTC
>TRBV15|TRBJ1-5|NA|NA
CATSRGGWDQPQHF
TGTGCCACCAGCAGAGGGGGATGGGATCAGCCCCAGCATTTT
>TRBV9|TRBJ2-3|NA|NA
CASSVDVRNTDTQYF
TGTGCCAGCAGCGTAGATGTCAGGAATACAGATACGCAGTATTTT
>TRBV30|TRBJ1-5|NA|NA
CAWSTRVNQPQHF
TGTGCCTGGAGTACCAGGGTCAATCAGCCCCAGCATTTT
>TRBV5-1|TRBJ1-1|TRBD1|NA
CASSRTGENTEAFF
TGCGCCAGCAGCCGGACAGGGGAGAACACTGAAGCTTTCTTT
>TRBV2|TRBJ2-5|TRBD1|NA
CASSMDRQETQYF
TGTGCCAGCAGCATGGACAGGCAAGAGACCCAGTACTTC